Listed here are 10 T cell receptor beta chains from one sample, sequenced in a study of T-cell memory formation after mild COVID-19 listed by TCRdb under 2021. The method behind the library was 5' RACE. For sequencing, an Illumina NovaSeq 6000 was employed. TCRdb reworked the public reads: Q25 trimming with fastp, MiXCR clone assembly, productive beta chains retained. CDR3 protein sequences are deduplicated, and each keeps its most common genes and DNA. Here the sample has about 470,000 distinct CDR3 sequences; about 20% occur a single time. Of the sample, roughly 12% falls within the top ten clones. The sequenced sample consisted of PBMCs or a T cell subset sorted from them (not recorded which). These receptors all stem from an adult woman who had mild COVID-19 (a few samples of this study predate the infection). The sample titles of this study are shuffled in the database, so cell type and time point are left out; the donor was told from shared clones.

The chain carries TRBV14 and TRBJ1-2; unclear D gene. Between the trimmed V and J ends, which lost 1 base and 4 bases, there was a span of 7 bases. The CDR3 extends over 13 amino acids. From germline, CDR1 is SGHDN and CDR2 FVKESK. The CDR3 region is CASSQVPIYGYTF. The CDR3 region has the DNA TGTGCCAGCAGCCAAGTACCCATCTATGGCTACACCTTC.

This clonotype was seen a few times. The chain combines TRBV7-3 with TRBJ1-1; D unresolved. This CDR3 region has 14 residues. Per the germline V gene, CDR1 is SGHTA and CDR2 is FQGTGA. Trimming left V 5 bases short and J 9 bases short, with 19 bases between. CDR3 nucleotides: TGTGCCAGCAGCCATTCCTTAGTCCGCGGGAAAGCTTTCTTT. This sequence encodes CASSHSLVRGKAFF.

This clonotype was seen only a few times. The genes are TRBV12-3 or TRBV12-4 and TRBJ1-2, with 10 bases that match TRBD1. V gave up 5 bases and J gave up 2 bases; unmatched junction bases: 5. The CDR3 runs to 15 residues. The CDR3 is CASSPPGQGNYGYTF. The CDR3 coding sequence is TGTGCCAGCAGTCCGCCGGGACAGGGGAACTATGGCTACACCTTC.

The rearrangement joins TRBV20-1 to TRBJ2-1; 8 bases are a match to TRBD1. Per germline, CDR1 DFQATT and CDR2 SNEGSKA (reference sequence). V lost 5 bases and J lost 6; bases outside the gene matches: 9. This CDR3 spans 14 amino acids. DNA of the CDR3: TGCAGTGCTCGCCGGACAGGGTTAGGCAATGAGCAGTTCTTC. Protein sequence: CSARRTGLGNEQFF.

The CDR3 loop is CASSLQGRDTEAFF. CDR3 DNA: TGTGCCAGCTCCCTCCAGGGGAGGGACACTGAAGCTTTCTTT. V gene TRBV18 combines with J gene TRBJ1-1; D is possibly TRBD1 (6 bases). Germline lookup yields CDR1 KGHSH and CDR2 LQKENI. This CDR3 is built from 14 residues. Deletions cut 6 bases from V and 3 bases from J, with 14 bases between.

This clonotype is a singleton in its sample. CDR3 loop: CASSMRRTGSGYGYTF. CDR3 bases: TGTGCCAGCAGCATGCGAAGAACAGGGAGTGGCTATGGCTACACCTTC. The J gene is TRBJ1-2, the V gene TRBV7-2; the D gene is possibly TRBD1 (6 bases). Germline CDR1 and CDR2: SGHTA and FQGNSA. The germline V and J ends were trimmed by 5 bases and 4 bases, with 20 bases remaining between them. CDR3 length: 16 amino acids. The full variable domain, in which reference TRBV7-2 and TRBJ1-2 provide the parts outside the CDR3, is GAGVSQSPSNKVTEKGKDVELRCDPISGHTALYWYRQSLGQGLEFLIYFQGNSAPDKSGLPSDRFSAERTGGSVSTLTIQRTQQEDSAVYLCASSMRRTGSGYGYTFGSGTRLTVV.

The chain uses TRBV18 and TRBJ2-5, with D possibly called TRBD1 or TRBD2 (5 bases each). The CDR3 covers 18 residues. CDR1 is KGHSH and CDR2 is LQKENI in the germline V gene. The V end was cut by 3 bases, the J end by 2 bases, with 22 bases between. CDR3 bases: TGTGCCAGCTCACCCATAAAACCCCTGGGACGGGGACAAGAGACCCAGTACTTC. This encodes CASSPIKPLGRGQETQYF.

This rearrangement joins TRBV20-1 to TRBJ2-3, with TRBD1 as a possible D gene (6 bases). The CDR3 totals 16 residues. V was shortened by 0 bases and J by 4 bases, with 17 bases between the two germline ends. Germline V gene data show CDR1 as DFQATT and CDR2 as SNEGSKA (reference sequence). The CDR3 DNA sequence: TGCAGTGCTAGAGATCTGGTGGGGGCGGGTCCAGATACGCAGTATTTT. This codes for CSARDLVGAGPDTQYF.

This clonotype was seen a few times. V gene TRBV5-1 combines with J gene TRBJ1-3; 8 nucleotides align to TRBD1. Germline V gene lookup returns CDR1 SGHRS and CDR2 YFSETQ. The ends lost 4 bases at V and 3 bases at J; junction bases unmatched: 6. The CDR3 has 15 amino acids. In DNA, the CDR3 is TGCGCCAGCAGCGAAACAGGGGGACGTGGAAACACCATATATTTT. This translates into CASSETGGRGNTIYF.

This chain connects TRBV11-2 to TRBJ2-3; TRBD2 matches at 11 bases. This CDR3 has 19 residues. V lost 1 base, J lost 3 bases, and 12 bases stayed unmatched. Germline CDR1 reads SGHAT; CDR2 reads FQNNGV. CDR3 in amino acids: CASSLVPLAGGGGTDTQYF. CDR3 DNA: TGTGCCAGCAGCTTAGTTCCCCTAGCGGGAGGAGGGGGAACAGATACGCAGTATTTT.